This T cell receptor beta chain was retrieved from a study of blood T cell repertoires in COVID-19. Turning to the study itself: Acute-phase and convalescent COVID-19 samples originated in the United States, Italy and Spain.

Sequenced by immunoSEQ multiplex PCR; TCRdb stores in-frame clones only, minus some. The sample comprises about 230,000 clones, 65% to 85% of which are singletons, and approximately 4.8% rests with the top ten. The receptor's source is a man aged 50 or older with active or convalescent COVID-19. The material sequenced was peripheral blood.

In DNA, the CDR3 is TGTGCCATCAGCCGGGACAGCATGAACACTGAAGCTTTCTTT. Encoded protein: CAISRDSMNTEAFF. The V call is TRBV10-3, the J call TRBJ1-1; 7 bases agree with TRBD1. With 6 bases clipped from V and 0 bases from J, the junction kept 4 bases outside the gene matches. The germline V gene has CDR1 ENHRY and CDR2 SYGVKD. The CDR3 contains 14 residues.